Listed below are T cell receptor beta chains from one sample, sequenced in a study of OX40 agonist ivuxolimab in advanced cancers. The table came from immunoSEQ multiplex PCR; TCRdb's copy has only in-frame clones and leaves some out. Here the sample spans around 72,000 clones, 70% to 90% being singletons. The starting material was CD4+ or CD8+ T cells sorted from blood, obtained in a trial of the OX40 agonist ivuxolimab. Receptor source: an adult with an advanced solid tumor such as melanoma, head and neck, liver or kidney cancer. The CDR3 runs from the conserved cysteine through the conserved F or W. The D gene is left open where the match is weak. Some rows mark clone size as missing; the rest say once, few, many or name a class of expanded clone.

V gene,clone size,J gene,D gene,CDR3 protein,CDR3 DNA
TRBV19,.,TRBJ2-3,.,CASSNKSPQTDTQYF,TGTGCCAGTAGTAATAAATCTCCACAAACAGATACGCAGTATTTT
TRBV13,.,TRBJ1-2,TRBD1,CASSLGVGTGTNYGYTF,TGTGCCAGCAGCTTAGGCGTTGGGACAGGGACTAACTATGGCTACACCTTC
TRBV7-2,.,TRBJ1-1,TRBD1,CASSLGDSTEAFF,TGTGCCAGCAGCTTGGGGGACAGCACTGAAGCTTTCTTT
TRBV5-1,.,TRBJ2-1,.,CASSSDIARGYNEQFF,TGCGCCAGCAGCTCAGATATAGCGCGGGGCTACAATGAGCAGTTCTTC
TRBV5-1,once,TRBJ1-1,TRBD1,CASRHSGGGTEAFF,TGCGCCAGCAGGCACTCAGGGGGAGGTACTGAAGCTTTCTTT
TRBV5-1,once,TRBJ2-3,TRBD2,CASSLGTSGSRADTQYF,TGCGCCAGCAGCTTGGGGACTAGCGGGAGTAGGGCAGATACGCAGTATTTT
TRBV29-1,.,TRBJ2-5,.,CSGRGQNQETQYF,TGCAGCGGGAGAGGACAGAACCAAGAGACCCAGTACTTC
TRBV11-2,.,TRBJ2-5,TRBD1,CASSSAGTAEETQYF,TGTGCCAGCAGCTCAGCCGGGACAGCGGAGGAGACCCAGTACTTC
TRBV5-4,.,TRBJ2-1,TRBD2,CASSGTSGYNEQFF,TGTGCCAGCAGCGGGACTAGCGGCTACAATGAGCAGTTCTTC
TRBV5-8,few,TRBJ2-2,.,CASSLARQSTGELFF,TGTGCCAGCAGCTTGGCCCGACAGTCCACCGGGGAGCTGTTTTTT
TRBV21-1,.,TRBJ1-1,.,CASSKDNRGPPFLEAFF,TGTGCCAGCAGCAAAGACAATCGGGGGCCTCCTTTCCTAGAAGCTTTCTTT
TRBV19,.,TRBJ1-2,.,CASRAGHYYGYTF,TGTGCCAGTAGGGCGGGACATTACTATGGCTACACCTTC
TRBV18,once,TRBJ2-1,TRBD2,CASSSQTSTEQFF,TGTGCCAGCTCATCCCAGACTAGCACTGAGCAGTTCTTC
TRBV21-1,.,TRBJ2-3,.,CASSARDRGWRDTQYF,TGTGCCAGCAGCGCCCGGGACAGGGGGTGGAGAGATACGCAGTATTTT
TRBV6-1,.,TRBJ2-2,TRBD2,CASSGLAGSGELFF,TGTGCCAGCAGCGGACTAGCGGGAAGTGGGGAGCTGTTTTTT
TRBV5-6,.,TRBJ2-7,.,CASSLGAGSEQYF,TGTGCCAGCAGCTTGGGTGCGGGGTCCGAGCAGTACTTC
TRBV28,.,TRBJ2-1,.,CASSSHSGGDRDRNEQFF,TGTGCCAGCAGTTCCCACTCGGGGGGTGACAGGGATCGGAATGAGCAGTTCTTC